These 9 T cell receptor beta chains were all obtained from the same sample, sequenced in a study of vaccination and CD4 T cells after COVID-19. Antigens for these TCRs are unknown. Treatment defined: approximately 9-day PBMC culture with coronavirus spike peptide pools or control peptides (ViraFEST assay). Sequenced with the Oncomine TCR Beta short-read assay was DNA taken from cultured CD4+ T cells. A single record per CDR3 protein comes from TCRdb applying MiXCR to the PCR reads. The sample lists roughly 8,900 distinct CDR3 sequences, 50% to 70% occurring once. This sample comprised cultured CD4+ T cells from blood, obtained after SARS-CoV-2 vaccination. The receptors shown here come from a human donor with COVID-19.

The chain has TRBV6-1 and TRBJ1-1, with D unresolved. Trimming shortened V by 2 bases and J by 5 bases, and 9 bases separated the two germline ends. This CDR3 spans 13 amino acids. The germline gives CDR1 MNHNS, CDR2 SASEGT. CDR3 sequence reads: CASSETRVTEAFF. The CDR3 DNA is TGTGCCAGCAGTGAAACACGGGTTACTGAAGCTTTCTTT.

This clonotype showed up just a few times. The genes are TRBV19 and TRBJ1-5; D remains unclear. In germline, CDR1 is LNHDA, CDR2 SQIVND (reference sequence). This CDR3 region has 17 residues. V was cut by 7 bases and J by 0 bases, with 19 bases left in between. This CDR3 is CASIGREGSNSNQPQHF. CDR3 DNA: TGTGCCAGTATTGGTCGGGAAGGGAGTAATAGCAATCAGCCCCAGCATTTT.

The CDR3 sequence: CASSGGQGTQAFF. In nucleotides, the CDR3 is TGTGCCAGCAGCGGGGGACAGGGGACTCAAGCTTTCTTT. The rearrangement joins TRBV7-9 to TRBJ1-1, with 10 bases aligning to TRBD1. Germline CDR1 is SEHNR and CDR2 is FQNEAQ (reference sequence). After removal of 5 bases from V and 9 bases from J, the junction contained 6 bases not matched to a gene. The CDR3 sequence is 13 residues long.

The chain couples TRBV7-2 to TRBJ2-5; possibly TRBD2 for D (5 bases). CDR1 is SGHTA and CDR2 is FQGNSA in the germline V gene. The CDR3 has 13 amino acids. Trimming shortened V by 5 bases and J by 2 bases, and 9 bases separated the two germline ends. Here the CDR3 DNA reads TGTGCCAGCAGCCCAACGGGGCAAGAGACCCAGTACTTC. Its translation is CASSPTGQETQYF.

The chain couples TRBV20-1 to TRBJ1-6; D remains ambiguous. Germline lookup yields CDR1 DFQATT and CDR2 SNEGSKA (reference sequence). The CDR3 sequence is 15 residues long. Deletions cut 6 bases from V and 0 bases from J, with 12 bases between. Here the CDR3 reads CSASPGSSYNSPLHF. CDR3 coding DNA: TGCAGTGCGAGCCCGGGGAGCTCCTATAATTCACCCCTCCACTTT.

The rearrangement links TRBV6-1 to TRBJ2-7, with TRBD1 matching 9 bases. The CDR3 consists of 16 residues. The germline V gene has CDR1 MNHNS and CDR2 SASEGT. The V and J ends lost 6 bases and 3 bases, in that order; junction bases with no gene match: 12. This CDR3 is CASRGFMDRGHYEQYF. The CDR3 nucleotides read TGTGCCAGCAGAGGATTTATGGACAGGGGACACTACGAGCAGTACTTC.

The chain combines TRBV18 with TRBJ2-3, with D possibly being TRBD2 (6 bases). Germline V gene data show CDR1 as KGHSH and CDR2 as LQKENI. CDR3 length: 13 amino acids. Trimming removed 10 bases at V and 4 bases at J, with 15 bases between. Written as DNA, the CDR3 is TGTGCCACCGCGTTGGGGGGTCCAGATACGCAGTATTTT. Translating gives CATALGGPDTQYF.

The chain uses TRBV12-3 or TRBV12-4 and TRBJ2-3; TRBD2 agrees at 12 bases. The V segment lost 4 bases and the J segment 6 bases; nucleotides outside the gene matches: 5. The CDR3 is 15 amino acids. The CDR3 reads CASSSRTSGEDTQYF. The CDR3, as DNA: TGTGCCAGCAGTTCTAGGACTAGCGGGGAGGATACGCAGTATTTT.

The chain uses TRBV19 and TRBJ1-2; the D is unclear. Deletions cut 5 bases from V and 8 bases from J, with 9 bases between. Germline values: CDR1 LNHDA, CDR2 SQIVND (reference sequence). The CDR3 is 11 residues long. CDR3 region: CASSLEQGYTF. The CDR3 nucleotides read TGTGCCAGTAGTCTGGAGCAAGGCTACACCTTC.